This TCR beta chain was observed in a study of Ad26.COV2.S vaccination and SARS-CoV-2 variants. To note about this clone: The antigen remains undetermined.

The CDR3 spans 15 residues. Trimming shortened V by 1 base and J by 2 bases, and 12 bases separated the two germline ends. The germline V gene has CDR1 LNHDA and CDR2 SQIVND (reference sequence). Notes on the study in general: An underestimation of total T cell responses may have resulted from the TCR breadth and depth analyses. Responses of spike-specific T cells (both CD8+ and CD4+) reportedly showed substantial breadth after vaccination. Vaccine recipients and placebo recipients showed similar non-spike TCR breadth. Vaccine recipients posted higher spike-specific TCR breadth than their placebo counterparts.

TCRdb keeps only in-frame clones here, not all; method: immunoSEQ multiplex PCR. The data contain about 350,000 clones, about 91% of them singletons. The chain carries TRBV19 and TRBJ2-7, with D possibly TRBD1 on 6 matching bases. Source: peripheral blood, taken after recovery from COVID-19. This receptor was identified in a human donor who had recovered from COVID-19. The CDR3 sequence is CASSIVTGTPYEQYF. The CDR3 DNA reads TGTGCCAGTAGTATAGTGACAGGAACTCCCTACGAGCAGTACTTC.